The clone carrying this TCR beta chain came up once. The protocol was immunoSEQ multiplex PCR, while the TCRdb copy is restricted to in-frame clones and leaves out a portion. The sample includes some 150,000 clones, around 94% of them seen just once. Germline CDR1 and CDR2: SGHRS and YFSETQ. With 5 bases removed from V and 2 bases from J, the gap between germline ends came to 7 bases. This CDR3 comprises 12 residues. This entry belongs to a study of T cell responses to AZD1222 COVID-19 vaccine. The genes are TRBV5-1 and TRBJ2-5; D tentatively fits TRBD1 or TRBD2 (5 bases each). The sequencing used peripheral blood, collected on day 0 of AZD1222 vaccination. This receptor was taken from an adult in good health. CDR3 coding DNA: TGCGCCAGCAGTGGGGGACAAGAGACCCAGTACTTC. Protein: CASSGGQETQYF.